At least ten counts were recorded for the clone carrying this T cell receptor (beta chain). The data belong to a study of blood T cells in healthy people across ages. A second PCR of 7 to 11 cycles used a sample-barcoded 5' primer and a J-beta primer mix. TCRdb re-called the 5' RACE reads through MiXCR, storing one row per CDR3 protein. This table holds 800,000 to 950,000 distinct CDR3 sequences, 45% to 50% found once. The TCR comes from a young man in good health. The material sequenced was blood.

The CDR3 is CSAPNTEAFF. Written as DNA, the CDR3 is TGCAGTGCTCCGAACACTGAAGCTTTCTTT. This rearrangement joins TRBV20-1 to TRBJ1-1; D is ambiguous. The CDR3 spans 10 residues. Germline V CDR1 and CDR2: DFQATT, SNEGSKA (reference sequence). V shed 5 bases and J shed 1 base, with 2 bases lying between them.